The subject of this entry is one T cell receptor (beta chain). Its cognate antigen is unknown. Assay used: immunoSEQ multiplex PCR; TCRdb lists only in-frame clones, some missing. Counted here are 65,000 or so clones, approximately 94% occurring once; the ten biggest clones make up around 4.5%. The source of the sample is a study of cytomegalovirus exposure and HLA in healthy donors. Overall study context: According to later analysis, the same platform produced the roughly 110 validation and 666 first-cohort repertoires. Study outcomes and limitations: In a later analysis, first-cohort TCR clusters were found to tend to co-occur in the approximately 120 validation repertoires. Among TCR beta chains, those listed as cytomegalovirus-associated numbered some 170.

The sequence came from a young man in good health and CMV-seropositive. The sequenced material came from PBMCs.

DNA of the CDR3: TGTGCCAGCAGTGACCCAGGGTGGTTGGAGCAGTACTTC. It translates to CASSDPGWLEQYF. V and J are TRBV6-1 and TRBJ2-7; a weak D match, TRBD1 (5 bases). CDR1 and CDR2 (germline): MNHNS, SASEGT. This CDR3 spans 13 amino acids. Trimming took off 3 bases at V and 7 bases at J, with 13 bases between the two ends.